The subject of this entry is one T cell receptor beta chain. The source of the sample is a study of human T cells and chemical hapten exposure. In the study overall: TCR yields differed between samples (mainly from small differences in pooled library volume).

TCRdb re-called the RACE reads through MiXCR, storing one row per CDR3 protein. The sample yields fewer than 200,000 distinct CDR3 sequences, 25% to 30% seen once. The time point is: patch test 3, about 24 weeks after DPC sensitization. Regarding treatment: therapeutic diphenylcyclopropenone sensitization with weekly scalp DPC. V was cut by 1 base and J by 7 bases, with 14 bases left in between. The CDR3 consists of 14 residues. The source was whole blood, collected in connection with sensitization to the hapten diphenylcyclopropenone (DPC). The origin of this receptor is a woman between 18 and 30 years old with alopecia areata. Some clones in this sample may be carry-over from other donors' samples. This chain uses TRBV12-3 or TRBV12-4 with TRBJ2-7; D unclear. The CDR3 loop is CASSLGLTSWEQYF. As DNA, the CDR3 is TGTGCCAGCAGTTTAGGACTGACGTCTTGGGAGCAGTACTTC.